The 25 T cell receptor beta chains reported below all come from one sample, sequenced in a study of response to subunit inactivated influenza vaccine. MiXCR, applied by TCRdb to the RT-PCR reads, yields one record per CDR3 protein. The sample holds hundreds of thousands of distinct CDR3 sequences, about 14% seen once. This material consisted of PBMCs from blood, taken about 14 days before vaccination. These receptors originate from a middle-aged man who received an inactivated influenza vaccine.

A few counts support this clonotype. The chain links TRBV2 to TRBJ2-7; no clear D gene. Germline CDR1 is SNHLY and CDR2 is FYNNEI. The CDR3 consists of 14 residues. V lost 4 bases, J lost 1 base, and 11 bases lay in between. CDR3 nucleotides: TGTGCCAGCAGTGGAGGACCCGAGTCCTACGAGCAGTACTTC. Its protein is CASSGGPESYEQYF.

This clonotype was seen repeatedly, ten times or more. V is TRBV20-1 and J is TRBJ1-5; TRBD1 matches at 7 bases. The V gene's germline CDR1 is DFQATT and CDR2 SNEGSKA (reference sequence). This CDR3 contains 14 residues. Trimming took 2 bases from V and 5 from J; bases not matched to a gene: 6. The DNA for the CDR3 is TGCAGTGCTAGAACTAAGGGACAGCATCAGCCCCAGCATTTT. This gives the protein CSARTKGQHQPQHF.

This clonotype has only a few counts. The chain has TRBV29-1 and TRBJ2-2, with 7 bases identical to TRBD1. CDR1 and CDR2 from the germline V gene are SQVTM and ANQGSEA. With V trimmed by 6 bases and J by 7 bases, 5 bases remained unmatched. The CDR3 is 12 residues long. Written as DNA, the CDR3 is TGCAGCGTAGTGACAGGGATCGGGGAGCTGTTTTTT. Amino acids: CSVVTGIGELFF.

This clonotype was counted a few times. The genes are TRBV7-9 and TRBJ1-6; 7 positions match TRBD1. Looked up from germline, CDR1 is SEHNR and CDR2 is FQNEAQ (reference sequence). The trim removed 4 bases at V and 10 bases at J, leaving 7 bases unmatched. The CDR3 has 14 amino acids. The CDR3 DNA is TGTGCCAGCAGCTCGGGACAGAGTGGCTCACCCCTCCACTTT. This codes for CASSSGQSGSPLHF.

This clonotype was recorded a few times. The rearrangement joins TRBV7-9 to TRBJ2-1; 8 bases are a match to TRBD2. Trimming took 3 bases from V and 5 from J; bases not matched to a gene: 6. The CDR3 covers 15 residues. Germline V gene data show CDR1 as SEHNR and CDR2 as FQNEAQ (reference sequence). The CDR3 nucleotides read TGTGCCAGCAGCTTGGCCGGACTAGCAGACAATGAGCAGTTCTTC. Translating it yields CASSLAGLADNEQFF.

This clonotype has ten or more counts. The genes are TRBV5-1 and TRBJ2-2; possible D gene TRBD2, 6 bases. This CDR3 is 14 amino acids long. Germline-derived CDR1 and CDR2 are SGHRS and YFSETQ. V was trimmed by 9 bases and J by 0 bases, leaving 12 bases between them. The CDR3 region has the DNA TGCGCCACGAAGGGACTTACGAACACCGGGGAGCTGTTTTTT. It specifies CATKGLTNTGELFF.

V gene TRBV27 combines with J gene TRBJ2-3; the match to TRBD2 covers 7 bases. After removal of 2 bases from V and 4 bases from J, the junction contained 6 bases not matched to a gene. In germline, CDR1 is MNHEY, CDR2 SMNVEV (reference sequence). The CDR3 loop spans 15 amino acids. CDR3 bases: TGTGCCAGCAGTTTAACGGGGGGTAGCGCAGATACGCAGTATTTT. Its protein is CASSLTGGSADTQYF.

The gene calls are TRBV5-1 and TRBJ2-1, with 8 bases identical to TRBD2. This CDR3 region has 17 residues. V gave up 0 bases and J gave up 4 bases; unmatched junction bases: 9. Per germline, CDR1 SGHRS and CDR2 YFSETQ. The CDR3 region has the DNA TGCGCCAGCAGCTTGGTAATGCAGGCGGGAGGATACAATGAGCAGTTCTTC. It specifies CASSLVMQAGGYNEQFF.

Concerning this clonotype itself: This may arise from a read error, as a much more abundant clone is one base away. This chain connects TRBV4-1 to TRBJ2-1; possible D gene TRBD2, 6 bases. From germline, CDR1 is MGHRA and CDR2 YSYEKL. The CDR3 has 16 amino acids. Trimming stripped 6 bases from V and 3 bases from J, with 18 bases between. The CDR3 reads CASRLRPGTFYNEQFF. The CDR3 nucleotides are TGCGCCAGCAGGCTTCGTCCCGGGACTTTCTACAATGAGCAGTTCTTC.

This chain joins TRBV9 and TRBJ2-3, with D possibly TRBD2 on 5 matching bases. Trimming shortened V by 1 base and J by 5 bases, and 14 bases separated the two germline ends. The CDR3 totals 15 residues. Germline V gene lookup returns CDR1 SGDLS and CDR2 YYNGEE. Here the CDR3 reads CASSVSGLGIDTQYF. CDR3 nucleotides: TGTGCCAGCAGCGTAAGCGGTCTGGGGATAGATACGCAGTATTTT.

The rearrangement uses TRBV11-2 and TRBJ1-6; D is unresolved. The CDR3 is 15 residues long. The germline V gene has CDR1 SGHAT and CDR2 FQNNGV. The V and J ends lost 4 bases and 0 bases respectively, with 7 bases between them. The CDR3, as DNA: TGTGCCAGCAGCTCGGGCCCCTCCTATAATTCACCCCTCCACTTT. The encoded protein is CASSSGPSYNSPLHF.

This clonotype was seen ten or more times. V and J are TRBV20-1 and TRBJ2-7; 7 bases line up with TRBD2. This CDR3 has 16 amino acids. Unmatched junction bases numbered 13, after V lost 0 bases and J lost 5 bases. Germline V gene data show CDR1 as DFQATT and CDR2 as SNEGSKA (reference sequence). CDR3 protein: CSARDFLAGEDDEQYF. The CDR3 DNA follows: TGCAGTGCTAGAGATTTCTTGGCGGGAGAGGATGACGAGCAGTACTTC.

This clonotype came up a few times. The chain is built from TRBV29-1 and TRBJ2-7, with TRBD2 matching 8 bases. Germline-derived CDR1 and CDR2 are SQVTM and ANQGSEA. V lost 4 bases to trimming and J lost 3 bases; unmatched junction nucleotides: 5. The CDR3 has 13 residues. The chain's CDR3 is CSVASGPNYEQYF. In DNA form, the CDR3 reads TGCAGCGTTGCTAGCGGGCCTAACTACGAGCAGTACTTC.

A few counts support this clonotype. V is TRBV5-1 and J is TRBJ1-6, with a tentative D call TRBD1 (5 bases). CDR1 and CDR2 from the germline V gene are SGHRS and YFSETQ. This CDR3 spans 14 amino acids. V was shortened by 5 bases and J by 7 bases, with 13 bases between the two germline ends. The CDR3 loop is CASSIQGTNSPLHF. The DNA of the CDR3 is TGCGCCAGCAGTATTCAGGGTACCAATTCACCCCTCCACTTT.

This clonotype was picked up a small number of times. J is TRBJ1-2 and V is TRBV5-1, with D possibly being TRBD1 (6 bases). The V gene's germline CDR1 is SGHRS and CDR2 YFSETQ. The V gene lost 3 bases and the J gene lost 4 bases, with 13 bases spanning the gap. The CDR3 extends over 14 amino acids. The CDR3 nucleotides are TGCGCCAGCAGCTCCTACAGGGACACCTATGGCTACACCTTC. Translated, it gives CASSSYRDTYGYTF. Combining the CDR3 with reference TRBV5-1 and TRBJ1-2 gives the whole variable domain KAGVTQTPRYLIKTRGQQVTLSCSPISGHRSVSWYQQTPGQGLQFLFEYFSETQRNKGNFPGRFSGRQFSNSRSEMNVSTLELGDSALYLCASSSYRDTYGYTFGSGTRLTVV.

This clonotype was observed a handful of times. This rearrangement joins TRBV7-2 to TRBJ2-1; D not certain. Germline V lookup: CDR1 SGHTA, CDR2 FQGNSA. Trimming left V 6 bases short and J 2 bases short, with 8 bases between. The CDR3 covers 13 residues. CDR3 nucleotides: TGTGCCAGCAGTTTATGGCCCTACAATGAGCAGTTCTTC. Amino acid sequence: CASSLWPYNEQFF.

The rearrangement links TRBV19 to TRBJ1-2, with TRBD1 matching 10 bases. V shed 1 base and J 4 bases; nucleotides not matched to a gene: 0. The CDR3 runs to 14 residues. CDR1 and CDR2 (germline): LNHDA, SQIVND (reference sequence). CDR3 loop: CASSIGQGAYGYTF. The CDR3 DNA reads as TGTGCCAGTAGTATAGGACAGGGGGCCTATGGCTACACCTTC. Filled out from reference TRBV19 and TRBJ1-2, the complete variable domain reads DGGITQSPKYLFRKEGQNVTLSCEQNLNHDAMYWYRQDPGQGLRLIYYSQIVNDFQKGDIAEGYSVSREKKESFPLTVTSAQKNPTAFYLCASSIGQGAYGYTFGSGTRLTVV.

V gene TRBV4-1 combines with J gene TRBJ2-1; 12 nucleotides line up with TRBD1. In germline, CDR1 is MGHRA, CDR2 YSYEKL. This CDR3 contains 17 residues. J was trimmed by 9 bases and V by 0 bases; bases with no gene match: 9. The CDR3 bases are TGCGCCAGCAGCCAAGATCCAACCGGGACAGGGGGCAGTGAGCAGTTCTTC. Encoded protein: CASSQDPTGTGGSEQFF.

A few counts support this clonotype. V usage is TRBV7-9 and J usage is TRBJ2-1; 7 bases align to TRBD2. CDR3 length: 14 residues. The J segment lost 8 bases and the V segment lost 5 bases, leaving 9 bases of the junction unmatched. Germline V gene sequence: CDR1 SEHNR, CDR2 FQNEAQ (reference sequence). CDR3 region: CASSIRGVGYEQFF. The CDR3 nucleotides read TGTGCCAGCAGCATACGGGGGGTTGGCTATGAGCAGTTCTTC.

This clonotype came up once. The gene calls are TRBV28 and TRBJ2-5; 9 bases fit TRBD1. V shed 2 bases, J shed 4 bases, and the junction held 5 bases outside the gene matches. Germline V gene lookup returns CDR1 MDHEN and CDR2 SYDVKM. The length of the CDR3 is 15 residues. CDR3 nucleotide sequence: TGTGCCAGCAGTTTAGATGGGACAGGGAGAGAGACCCAGTACTTC. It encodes CASSLDGTGRETQYF.

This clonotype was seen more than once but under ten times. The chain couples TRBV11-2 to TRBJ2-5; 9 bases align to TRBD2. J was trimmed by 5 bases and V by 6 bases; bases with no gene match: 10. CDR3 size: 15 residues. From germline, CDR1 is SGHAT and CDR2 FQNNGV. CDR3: CASSFSGGLGETQYF. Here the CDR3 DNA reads TGTGCCAGCAGTTTTAGCGGGGGCCTAGGGGAGACCCAGTACTTC.

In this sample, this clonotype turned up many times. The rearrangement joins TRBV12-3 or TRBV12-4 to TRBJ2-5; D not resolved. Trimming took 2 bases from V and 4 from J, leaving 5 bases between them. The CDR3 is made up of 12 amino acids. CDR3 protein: CASSLIGETQYF. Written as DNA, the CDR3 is TGTGCCAGCAGTTTAATAGGAGAGACCCAGTACTTC.

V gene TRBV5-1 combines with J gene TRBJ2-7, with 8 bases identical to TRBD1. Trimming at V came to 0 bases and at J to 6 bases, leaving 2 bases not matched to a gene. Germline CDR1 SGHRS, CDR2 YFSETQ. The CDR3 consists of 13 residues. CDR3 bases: TGCGCCAGCAGCTTGGGGACAGGGAGCGAGCAGTACTTC. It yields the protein CASSLGTGSEQYF.

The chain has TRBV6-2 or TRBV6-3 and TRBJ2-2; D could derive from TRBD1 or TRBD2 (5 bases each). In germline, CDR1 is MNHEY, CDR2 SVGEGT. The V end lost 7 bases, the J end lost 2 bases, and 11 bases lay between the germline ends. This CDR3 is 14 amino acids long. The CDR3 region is CASTRDGNTGELFF. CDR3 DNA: TGTGCCAGCACCCGGGACGGTAACACCGGGGAGCTGTTTTTT.

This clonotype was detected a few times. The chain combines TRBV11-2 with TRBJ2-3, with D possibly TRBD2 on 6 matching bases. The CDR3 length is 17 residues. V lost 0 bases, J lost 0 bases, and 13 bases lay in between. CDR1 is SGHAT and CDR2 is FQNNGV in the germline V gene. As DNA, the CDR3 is TGTGCCAGCAGCTTAGATAGCGGAGCTCCTAGCACAGATACGCAGTATTTT. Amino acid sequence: CASSLDSGAPSTDTQYF.